Reported below is one TCR beta chain. This clone was picked up one time. There is no known antigen for this receptor. No qualities accompany the bases; no much larger clone lies one base away. One collaborating source in Seattle enrolled patients during active infection and followed them longitudinally through the course of disease. Whole blood was collected in K2EDTA tubes by collaborating institutions according to the institutions' own protocols. For TCRbeta analysis, collaborator samples were shipped as frozen whole blood, as isolated PBMCs, or as DNA extracted from either sample type. The sample originates from a study of blood T cell repertoires in COVID-19 (dated by TCRdb to about 2020). Describing the broader study: Collaborator samples came from the United States, Italy and Spain and covered acute and convalescent phases of COVID-19. The samples were drawn from the first 160 participants of the ongoing ImmuneRACE study and from 950 to 1,500 subjects provided by 6 global collaborators. The repertoires were released in a freely available public database intended as a resource for research on the immune response to SARS-CoV-2. Subjects who had been exposed to COVID-19, were actively infected with it, or had recovered from it provided the deeply sampled blood TCRbeta repertoires that made up the dataset. The material from the prospective study consisted of cDNA or gDNA derived from T cells, B-cell-depleted T cells, or PBMCs. Where available, HLA class I and class II types were obtained from metadata supplied by the sample provider rather than from assay-based typing. A de-identified subject ID, COVID-19 status, age in years and sex were almost always included in the sample metadata.

Results the study describes overall, beyond this receptor: How much clinical and demographic metadata was included differed by source and by participant, and the metadata was provided uncurated.

The immunoSEQ Assay, a bias-controlled multiplex PCR, was used to amplify TCRbeta CDR3 regions from genomic DNA. As for the original processing: The number of nucleated cells in each sample was estimated from the amplification of reference gene primers within the assay. To quantify the absolute abundance of each unique TCRbeta CDR3 rearrangement, sequence reads were collapsed and filtered. Productive Simpson clonality was computed per sample as the square root of Simpson's diversity index over productive rearrangements. TCRdb stores this immuneACCESS table with in-frame sequences only. Part of the clones is absent; in the studies checked, under half of the shortfall reflects unresolved V genes, and no reason is known for the rest. From that table come the V and J calls and clone size; the DNA was used to work out D and trimming. Present in this sample are 300,000 to 400,000 clones, around 87% of which were seen just once. The top ten clonotypes cover about 2.3% of the sample.

Taken from cysteine to phenylalanine, the CDR3 has 16 residues. Only the CDR3 DNA is retained, 48 bases long and in frame from the first base. CDR1 and CDR2, per the germline V gene (reference sequence), are LGHDT and YNNKEL. Trimming accounts for 0 bases at V and 0 bases at J, while the number of junction bases matched to no gene is 2. The source of this sequence is a woman between 55 and 75 years old with COVID-19, enrolled during active disease. Sequenced: peripheral blood. The chain is assembled from TRBV3-1 (or the pseudogene TRBV3-2) and TRBJ2-1; 7 bases in the junction line up with TRBD2. CDR3 reads: CASSQEAGDSYNEQFF. The DNA sequence is TGTGCCAGCAGCCAAGAGGCGGGGGACTCCTACAATGAGCAGTTCTTC.